Listed below are T cell receptor beta chains from one sample, sequenced in a study of chemoradiotherapy in HPV16-positive cancers. Clones were read by immunoSEQ multiplex PCR, and TCRdb kept only the in-frame ones, dropping some. This sample carries about 17,000 clones, 90% of them seen once, and the ten largest clones take 14%. The source was blood, collected from a patient who underwent chemoradiotherapy. These receptors all come from a human donor with HPV-associated anogenital cancer. The conserved cysteine and the conserved F or W are not part of the CDR3 here.

>TRBJ1-2|TRBV14|13
ASSQDWGQDYGYT
>TRBJ2-5|TRBV5-1|13
ARTCGTYPQETQY
>TRBJ2-3|TRBV13|11
ASSSRGTDTQY
>TRBJ2-3|TRBV9|12
ASSVRSGGDTQY
>TRBJ2-7|TRBV9|10
ASSATGIEQY
>TRBJ1-1|TRBV10-3|11
AISGTGGTEAF
>TRBJ1-5|TRBV19|13
ASSSGGSSNQPQH
>TRBJ1-6|TRBV6-5|13
ASSYSGQGNSPLH
>TRBJ1-1|TRBV15|17
ATSSAGDWGTYGNTEAF
>TRBJ2-3|TRBV10-3|12
ATWVQGGTDTQY
>TRBJ1-2|TRBV19|10
ASSAIGGGYT
>TRBJ2-7|TRBV27|15
ASRLRTQGFSNYEQY
>TRBJ1-3|TRBV30|12
AWSAGGPGNTIY
>TRBJ1-2|TRBV19|11
ASRGHTNYGYT
>TRBJ1-5|TRBV30|13
AWSDPRDLGQPQH
>TRBJ2-2|TRBV6-6|11
ASSYGPTGELF
>TRBJ2-2|TRBV5-6|11
ASSSETGWELF
>TRBJ1-4|TRBV11-2|12
ASSGIGVNEKLF
>TRBJ2-2|TRBV7-8|15
ASSLFVEQINTGELF
>TRBJ2-3|TRBV11-2|14
ASSPRLAGGTDTQY
>TRBJ1-1|TRBV7-9|11
ASSPTGNAEAF
>TRBJ1-1|TRBV6-1|12
ASSPRAGFTEAF
>TRBJ1-6|TRBV7-8|14
ASSLASQGLNSPLH
>TRBJ2-2|TRBV9|15
ASSVGGQGPITGELF
>TRBJ2-1|TRBV29-1|12
SVPGTVVLNEQF
>TRBJ1-2|TRBV2|10
ASRARFYGYT